This entry lists 11 T cell receptor beta chains sequenced from one sample in a study of cytomegalovirus exposure and HLA in healthy donors. The PCR was carried out with 60 Vbeta primers and 13 Jbeta primers. Profiling relied on immunoSEQ multiplex PCR, and the TCRdb table lists in-frame clones only, not all of them. Of about 190,000 clones in the sample, more than 65% were seen once. The sample taken for sequencing was PBMCs. These receptors came from a man aged 35-49 years in good health and CMV-seropositive.

V is TRBV9 and J is TRBJ2-7; TRBD1 agrees at 7 bases. The CDR3 has 14 amino acids. Germline CDR1 is SGDLS and CDR2 is YYNGEE. V shed 4 bases and J 6 bases; nucleotides not matched to a gene: 10. CDR3 sequence reads: CASSSRDRIREQYF. The CDR3 nucleotides are TGTGCCAGCAGCTCCCGGGACAGAATCCGCGAGCAGTACTTC.

V usage is TRBV7-6 and J usage is TRBJ2-7; TRBD1 aligns across 7 bases. This CDR3 is 15 amino acids long. V lost 3 bases to trimming and J lost 4 bases; unmatched junction nucleotides: 9. Per the germline V gene, CDR1 is SGHVS and CDR2 is FNYEAQ. CDR3 sequence (DNA): TGTGCCAGCAGCTTCGAGCAGGGGGTTTTATACGAGCAGTACTTC. This sequence encodes CASSFEQGVLYEQYF.

The CDR3 region is CAISITAGEGNTQYF. For the CDR3, the DNA is TGTGCCATCAGTATCACAGCGGGAGAGGGAAATACGCAGTATTTT. The genes are TRBV10-3 and TRBJ2-3, with 8 nucleotides matching TRBD2. Germline loops: CDR1 ENHRY, CDR2 SYGVKD. V dropped 5 bases and J dropped 7; count of bases not matched to a gene: 11. The CDR3 length is 15 residues.

The chain links TRBV5-1 to TRBJ2-5, with TRBD2 matching 10 bases. Near its end, the DNA agrees better with TRBJ2-7, so the J call may be wrong. CDR1 and CDR2 (germline): SGHRS, YFSETQ. The length of the CDR3 is 14 residues. CDR3 bases: TGCGCCAGCGCCTCTAGCGGGAGCTCCTACGAGCAGTACTTC. This translates into CASASSGSSYEQYF.

The chain couples TRBV5-4 to TRBJ2-1; D gene ambiguous. Trimming removed 0 bases from V and 5 bases from J, with 6 bases in between. Germline values: CDR1 SGHNT, CDR2 YYREEE (reference sequence). The CDR3 runs to 13 residues. CDR3 amino acids: CASSLALNNEQFF. DNA for the CDR3: TGTGCCAGCAGCTTGGCCCTTAACAATGAGCAGTTCTTC.

This clone was observed once. CDR3 protein: CASSYSDGQGLGTQYF. The CDR3 bases are TGTGCCAGCAGTTACTCTGACGGACAGGGTTTAGGTACGCAGTATTTT. The chain has TRBV6-5 and TRBJ2-3, with 8 positions matching TRBD1. Germline trimming cut 0 bases from V and 8 bases from J; bases unmatched to any gene: 10. The CDR3 has 16 amino acids. Per germline, CDR1 MNHEY and CDR2 SVGAGI.

V and J are TRBV13 and TRBJ1-2; D unclear. Per germline, CDR1 PRHDT and CDR2 FYEKMQ (reference sequence). The CDR3 spans 12 residues. Trimming shortened V by 1 base and J by 6 bases, and 6 bases separated the two germline ends. CDR3 DNA: TGTGCCAGCAGCTTAGTTCGGGATGGCTACACCTTC. Protein product: CASSLVRDGYTF.

This chain links TRBV19 with TRBJ1-5; D gene uncertain. CDR3 length equals 15 residues. V lost 3 bases, J lost 0 bases, and 9 bases lay in between. Germline loops: CDR1 LNHDA, CDR2 SQIVND (reference sequence). Written as DNA, the CDR3 is TGTGCCAGTAGTATTGGAGGGAATAGCAATCAGCCCCAGCATTTT. It codes for CASSIGGNSNQPQHF. Full variable domain (rest looked up from reference TRBV19 and TRBJ1-5): DGGITQSPKYLFRKEGQNVTLSCEQNLNHDAMYWYRQDPGQGLRLIYYSQIVNDFQKGDIAEGYSVSREKKESFPLTVTSAQKNPTAFYLCASSIGGNSNQPQHFGDGTRLSIL.

Comment on this clone: Additional DNA sequences in this sample encode the identical CDR3. The V and J genes are TRBV9 and TRBJ2-3, with TRBD2 matching 12 bases. Germline values: CDR1 SGDLS, CDR2 YYNGEE. The V gene end was trimmed by 4 bases and the J gene end by 1 base; junction bases not matched to a gene: 4. CDR3 length: 16 residues. Here the CDR3 DNA reads TGTGCCAGCAGCCCCCGGACTAGCGGGGGCACAGATACGCAGTATTTT. It specifies CASSPRTSGGTDTQYF.

This clone was seen a single time. The chain joins TRBV7-9 to TRBJ2-5; 10 bases match TRBD2. V shed 5 bases and J 5 bases; nucleotides not matched to a gene: 8. The CDR3 has 15 amino acids. In germline, CDR1 is SEHNR, CDR2 FQNEAQ (reference sequence). The CDR3 DNA is TGTGCCAGCAGCCAAGCGGGAGGGCTCGGGGAGACCCAGTACTTC. Its translation is CASSQAGGLGETQYF.

This chain links TRBV29-1 with TRBJ1-1, with 7 nucleotides matching TRBD1. The CDR3 length is 12 residues. Unmatched junction bases numbered 7, after V lost 5 bases and J lost 7 bases. In germline, CDR1 is SQVTM, CDR2 ANQGSEA. Written as DNA, the CDR3 is TGCAGCGTTAGTCAGGGGGACCTTGAAGCTTTCTTT. Amino acid sequence: CSVSQGDLEAFF.